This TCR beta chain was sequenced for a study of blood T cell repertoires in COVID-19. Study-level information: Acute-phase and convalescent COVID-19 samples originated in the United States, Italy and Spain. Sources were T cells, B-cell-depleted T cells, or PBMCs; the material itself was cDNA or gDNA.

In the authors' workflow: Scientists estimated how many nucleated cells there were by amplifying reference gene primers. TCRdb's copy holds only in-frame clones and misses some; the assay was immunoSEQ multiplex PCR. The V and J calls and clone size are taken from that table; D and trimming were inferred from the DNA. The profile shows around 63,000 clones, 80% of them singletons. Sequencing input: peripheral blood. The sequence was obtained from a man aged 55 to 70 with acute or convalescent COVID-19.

Here the CDR3 reads CAWRGGLGYGYTF. The CDR3 DNA reads as TGTGCCTGGAGAGGAGGGCTGGGCTATGGCTACACCTTC. The V call is TRBV30, the J call TRBJ1-2; D is unresolved. There are 13 residues in the CDR3. Germline CDR1 reads GTSNPN; CDR2 reads SVGIG (reference sequence). The V end lost 3 bases, the J end lost 4 bases, and 12 bases lay between the germline ends.